The source of this T cell receptor beta chain is a study of T-cell reconstitution after alpha-beta-depleted transplantation in children. Unique molecular identifiers were built into the TCRbeta library. TCRdb passed the PCR reads through MiXCR, listing each CDR3 protein once. The data show 200,000 to 250,000 distinct CDR3 sequences, approximately 10% seen once. Study-wide findings and caveats: At one year after transplant, newly produced T cells mostly accounted for T-cell counts and diversity.

In this sample, this clonotype turned up a few times. Its specificity is not known. Between the trimmed V and J ends, which lost 5 bases and 3 bases, there was a span of 14 bases. The length of the CDR3 is 14 residues. CDR1 is SGHAT, CDR2 FQNNGV, per germline. This chain uses TRBV11-2 with TRBJ2-7; tentatively, D is TRBD1 or TRBD2 (5 bases each). The source is a child in the first two years of life with acute myeloid leukemia, due to receive a stem cell transplant. Sequenced material: PBMCs, taken before TCRalphabeta/CD19-depleted stem cell transplant. CDR3 in DNA: TGTGCCAGCAGCGTCCGGGACGGATACTACGAGCAGTACTTC. Translated: CASSVRDGYYEQYF.